These 21 T cell receptor beta chains originate from one sample sequenced in a study of T cells after yellow fever vaccination. Using its own MiXCR run on the 5' RACE reads, TCRdb lists one record per CDR3 protein. Of approximately 510,000 distinct CDR3 sequences in the sample, just over 20% were seen once. Specimen: PBMCs, collected roughly 20 days after the first yellow fever vaccination. The receptor set was obtained from a man aged 18-30 years who received the YFV17D yellow fever vaccine.

A few counts support this clonotype. This chain connects TRBV20-1 to TRBJ1-5; a weak D match, TRBD1 (5 bases). Germline loops: CDR1 DFQATT, CDR2 SNEGSKA (reference sequence). The CDR3 is 15 amino acids. V was pared by 5 bases and J by 4 bases, with 18 bases between. Written as DNA, the CDR3 is TGCAGTGCTCAGAGGGGCAGGCGCGGTAATCAGCCCCAGCATTTT. Its protein product is CSAQRGRRGNQPQHF.

V gene TRBV6-1 combines with J gene TRBJ1-4; a possible D gene is TRBD1 (6 bases). Trimming pared 6 bases from V and 3 bases from J, leaving 11 bases between. Germline V lookup: CDR1 MNHNS, CDR2 SASEGT. The CDR3 has 14 residues. The CDR3 spells CASRRGAANEKLFF. CDR3 DNA sequence: TGTGCCAGCAGACGGGGGGCGGCTAATGAAAAACTGTTTTTT.

This sequence joins TRBV27 and TRBJ1-2, with D possibly matching TRBD1 (6 bases). Germline V lookup: CDR1 MNHEY, CDR2 SMNVEV (reference sequence). The CDR3 covers 13 residues. V lost 6 bases to trimming and J lost 1 base, with 9 bases between them. The DNA for the CDR3 is TGTGCCAGCAGACAGGGAAATAACTATGGCTACACCTTC. Its translation: CASRQGNNYGYTF.

This clonotype was observed a handful of times. The chain joins TRBV20-1 to TRBJ1-1; D unresolved. The germline V gene encodes CDR1 DFQATT and CDR2 SNEGSKA (reference sequence). The CDR3 spans 13 residues. Trimming removed 3 bases at V and 4 bases at J, with 12 bases between. The CDR3 sequence: CSASISLGTEAFF. The CDR3 region has the DNA TGCAGTGCTAGCATCAGTTTGGGCACTGAAGCTTTCTTT.

The V gene is TRBV7-3, the J gene TRBJ2-3; D is uncertain. Looked up from germline, CDR1 is SGHTA and CDR2 is FQGTGA. V shed 5 bases and J shed 6 bases, with 12 bases lying between them. The CDR3 runs to 13 residues. Written as DNA, the CDR3 is TGTGCCAGCAGCCCGGGCCTCGGGGATACGCAGTATTTT. It translates to CASSPGLGDTQYF.

The chain recombines TRBV10-3 with TRBJ2-6; D gene unclear. Trimming shortened V by 3 bases and J by 4 bases, and 7 bases separated the two germline ends. The length of the CDR3 is 14 residues. CDR1 and CDR2 (germline): ENHRY, SYGVKD. CDR3 protein: CAISDSKGANVLTF. CDR3 nucleotide sequence: TGTGCCATCAGTGACTCGAAGGGGGCCAACGTCCTGACTTTC.

Comments on this clonotype: One end of the junction does not line up with germline, which may come from a read error. This chain joins TRBV7-3 and TRBJ2-1; 12 bases line up with TRBD2. From germline, CDR1 is SGHTA and CDR2 FQGTGA. This CDR3 has 13 residues. CDR3 sequence (DNA): TGTGCCAGCAGCTCTGCTAGCGGGGGGGCCGGAGTCTTC. Protein product: CASSSASGGAGVF.

This clonotype has just a few counts. This chain connects TRBV3-1 to TRBJ1-1; D call uncertain. Trimming took 0 bases from V and 1 from J, leaving 12 bases between them. CDR3 length: 16 amino acids. CDR1 is LGHDT and CDR2 is YNNKEL in the germline V gene (reference sequence). Here the CDR3 reads CASSQEPSYQNTEAFF. In DNA form, the CDR3 reads TGTGCCAGCAGCCAAGAACCGAGCTATCAGAACACTGAAGCTTTCTTT.

The rearrangement joins TRBV20-1 to TRBJ1-2; D gene unclear. The CDR3 is 11 amino acids. V dropped 3 bases and J dropped 10 bases, with 12 bases sitting between them. Germline V gene sequence: CDR1 DFQATT, CDR2 SNEGSKA (reference sequence). The CDR3 here is CSASNTIYYTF. DNA for the CDR3: TGCAGTGCTAGTAATACGATCTACTACACCTTC.

This clonotype has more than one count but fewer than ten. The genes are TRBV13 and TRBJ2-3; 8 nucleotides align to TRBD2. Trimming took 4 bases from V and 6 from J; bases not matched to a gene: 9. This CDR3 spans 15 amino acids. The germline CDR1 and CDR2 sequences are PRHDT and FYEKMQ (reference sequence). CDR3 DNA sequence: TGTGCCAGCAGCTCATCACTAGCGGCTCGGGATACGCAGTATTTT. Translating gives CASSSSLAARDTQYF.

This chain joins TRBV28 and TRBJ2-7; TRBD2 agrees at 9 bases. The CDR3 runs 15 residues. Looked up from germline, CDR1 is MDHEN and CDR2 is SYDVKM. With 6 bases clipped from V and 3 bases from J, the junction kept 9 bases outside the gene matches. The CDR3 DNA follows: TGTGCCAGCAGCTTGGTCGCGGGGGGGTTCTACGAGCAGTACGTC. Its translation is CASSLVAGGFYEQYV.

The rearrangement joins TRBV5-1 to TRBJ2-1, with 8 bases matching TRBD1. With 2 bases clipped from V and 0 bases from J, the junction kept 7 bases outside the gene matches. The CDR3 totals 17 residues. The germline V gene encodes CDR1 SGHRS and CDR2 YFSETQ. The CDR3 sequence: CASSFGTGPVSYNEQFF. The DNA for the CDR3 is TGCGCCAGCAGCTTCGGGACAGGTCCTGTCTCCTACAATGAGCAGTTCTTC.

This clonotype was counted only a few times. The V and J genes are TRBV6-1 and TRBJ2-3; TRBD2 is a possible D gene (5 bases). The V end lost 7 bases, the J end lost 7 bases, and 15 bases lay between the germline ends. Germline assignment: CDR1 MNHNS and CDR2 SASEGT. This CDR3 has 13 residues. DNA of the CDR3: TGTGCCAGCACCTTCAGCGGCGGACATACGCAGTATTTT. As protein: CASTFSGGHTQYF.

The chain recombines TRBV5-1 with TRBJ1-3; D unresolved. Trimming took 3 bases from V and 1 from J, leaving 14 bases between them. Germline lookup yields CDR1 SGHRS and CDR2 YFSETQ. The CDR3 has 16 amino acids. The CDR3 loop is CASSSTGPNSGNTIYF. CDR3 bases: TGCGCCAGCAGCTCGACCGGGCCCAATTCTGGAAACACCATATATTTT. Based on the CDR3 plus reference TRBV5-1 and TRBJ1-3, the full variable domain is KAGVTQTPRYLIKTRGQQVTLSCSPISGHRSVSWYQQTPGQGLQFLFEYFSETQRNKGNFPGRFSGRQFSNSRSEMNVSTLELGDSALYLCASSSTGPNSGNTIYFGEGSWLTVV.

This clonotype has more than one count but fewer than ten. This chain connects TRBV20-1 to TRBJ1-6; weak D call: TRBD1 (5 bases). The CDR3 is made up of 13 amino acids. V was cut by 1 base and J by 8 bases, with 9 bases left in between. The germline V gene encodes CDR1 DFQATT and CDR2 SNEGSKA (reference sequence). This CDR3 reads CSARGGSDSPLHF. The CDR3 DNA is TGCAGTGCTAGAGGGGGGTCCGATTCACCCCTCCACTTT.

This clonotype was found once. A read error may explain this, as a much larger clone is one base away. The V call is TRBV12-3 or TRBV12-4, the J call TRBJ2-2, with 7 bases matching TRBD1. This CDR3 is 12 amino acids long. V shed 5 bases, J shed 6 bases, and the junction held 0 bases outside the gene matches. CDR3: CASSDRAGELFF. CDR3 nucleotide sequence: TGTGCCAGCAGTGACAGGGCCGGGGAGCTGTTTTTT.

This clonotype showed up just a few times. This rearrangement joins TRBV15 to TRBJ1-1; 11 positions match TRBD1. The V gene end was trimmed by 0 bases and the J gene end by 7 bases; junction bases not matched to a gene: 4. CDR1 is LNHNV, CDR2 YYDKDF, per germline (reference sequence). The CDR3 runs to 15 residues. As DNA, the CDR3 is TGTGCCACCAGCAGAGATTGGGACAGGGGGAATGAAGCTTTCTTT. Amino acids: CATSRDWDRGNEAFF.

This chain uses TRBV20-1 with TRBJ1-6; D not resolved. Germline V gives CDR1 DFQATT, CDR2 SNEGSKA (reference sequence). The V gene lost 5 bases and the J gene lost 9 bases, with 17 bases spanning the gap. There are 14 residues in the CDR3. DNA of the CDR3: TGCAGTGCTGGGAAAGGGAGGCTCGGTTCACCCCTCCACTTT. Protein: CSAGKGRLGSPLHF.

The V gene is TRBV28, the J gene TRBJ2-3, with D unclear. The V gene's germline CDR1 is MDHEN and CDR2 SYDVKM. Trimming pared 4 bases from V and 1 base from J, leaving 12 bases between. The CDR3 covers 15 residues. This CDR3 reads CASSSPHLGTDTQYF. The CDR3 DNA reads as TGTGCCAGCAGTTCCCCGCACCTCGGCACAGATACGCAGTATTTT.

This clonotype was observed a handful of times. The rearrangement joins TRBV7-6 to TRBJ1-6, with a possible D match to TRBD1 (6 bases). Germline values: CDR1 SGHVS, CDR2 FNYEAQ. V dropped 6 bases and J dropped 10 bases, with 19 bases sitting between them. This CDR3 is 15 amino acids long. The CDR3 loop reads CASRSLLGAGSPLHF. CDR3 sequence (DNA): TGTGCCAGCAGGTCCCTCCTGGGGGCAGGGTCACCCCTCCACTTT.

V and J are TRBV3-1 and TRBJ2-2, with TRBD1 matching over 9 bases. Trimming removed 4 bases from V and 0 bases from J; junction bases left unmatched: 9. The CDR3 sequence is 18 residues long. Germline CDR1 reads LGHDT; CDR2 reads YNNKEL (reference sequence). The CDR3 nucleotides read TGTGCCAGCAGCCCAACCCGGGACAGGGTTGCGAACACCGGGGAGCTGTTTTTT. Residues: CASSPTRDRVANTGELFF.